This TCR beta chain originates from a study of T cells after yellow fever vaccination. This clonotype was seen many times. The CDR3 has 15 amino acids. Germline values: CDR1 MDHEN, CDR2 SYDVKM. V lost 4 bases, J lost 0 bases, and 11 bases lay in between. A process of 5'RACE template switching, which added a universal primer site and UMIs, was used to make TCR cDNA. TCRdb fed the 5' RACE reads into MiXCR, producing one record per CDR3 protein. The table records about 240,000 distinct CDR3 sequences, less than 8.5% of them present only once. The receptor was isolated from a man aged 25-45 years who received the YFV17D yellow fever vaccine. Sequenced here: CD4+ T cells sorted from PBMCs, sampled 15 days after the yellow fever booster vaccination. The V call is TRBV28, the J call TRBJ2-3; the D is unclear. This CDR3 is CASSYTPLSTDTQYF. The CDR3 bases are TGTGCCAGCAGTTATACCCCCCTGAGCACAGATACGCAGTATTTT.